This is a list of T cell receptor beta chains from one sample in a study of shared clonotypes between healthy human individuals. Sequenced by immunoSEQ multiplex PCR; TCRdb stores in-frame clones only, minus some. The data contain hundreds of thousands of clones, about 80% of them singletons. Sequencing was performed on memory CD4+ T cells sorted from blood. The receptors were sampled from a woman in her thirties in good health. CDR3s include the opening cysteine and the closing phenylalanine or tryptophan. D genes are given only for firm matches. Clone size is given for some rows only: seen once, a few or many times, or a class if the clone is expanded.

CDR3 protein,CDR3 DNA,CDR3 length,D gene,J gene,clone size,V gene
CASSDVGGRRPYEQYF,TGTGCCAGCAGTGACGTGGGTGGCAGAAGACCCTACGAGCAGTACTTC,16,.,TRBJ2-7,.,TRBV6-4
CASRAAGGSGELFF,TGTGCCAGCAGGGCGGCAGGGGGCAGCGGGGAGCTGTTTTTT,14,TRBD1,TRBJ2-2,many,TRBV5-5
CASSITTGSTEAFF,TGTGCCAGCAGCATTACTACGGGGAGCACTGAAGCTTTCTTT,14,.,TRBJ1-1,few,TRBV7-9
CASGLGLVDYNEQFF,TGTGCTAGTGGTCTGGGACTAGTCGACTACAATGAGCAGTTCTTC,15,TRBD2,TRBJ2-1,few,TRBV12-5
CASSRGGVAKNIQYF,TGTGCCAGTAGTCGGGGAGGGGTAGCCAAAAACATTCAGTACTTC,15,TRBD2,TRBJ2-4,.,TRBV19
CASKNEGASNQPQHF,TGTGCCAGCAAAAATGAGGGGGCCAGCAATCAGCCCCAGCATTTT,15,TRBD1,TRBJ1-5,.,TRBV6-6
CASGRGRTQYF,TGTGCCAGTGGGCGGGGGCGCACGCAGTATTTT,11,.,TRBJ2-3,.,TRBV2
CASSLDSFEAFF,TGCGCCAGCAGCCTGGACAGCTTTGAAGCTTTCTTT,12,.,TRBJ1-1,.,TRBV5-1
CASSTQGPIQYF,TGTGCCAGCAGTACCCAGGGCCCCATTCAGTACTTC,12,.,TRBJ2-4,.,TRBV28
CASSLDSSSYNEQFF,TGCGCCAGCAGCCTTGACAGCAGCTCCTACAATGAGCAGTTCTTC,15,.,TRBJ2-1,few,TRBV5-1
CASSPSLALEQFF,TGTGCCAGCAGCCCGTCACTAGCGCTGGAGCAGTTCTTC,13,TRBD2,TRBJ2-1,.,TRBV11-2
CASSLASGGDTEAFF,TGCGCCAGCAGCTTGGCGTCCGGAGGAGACACTGAAGCTTTCTTT,15,.,TRBJ1-1,few,TRBV5-1
CASSLNGRGGYTF,TGTGCCAGCAGCTTAAATGGGAGGGGTGGCTACACCTTC,13,.,TRBJ1-2,.,TRBV7-3
CASSPTGTNTEAFF,TGCGCCAGCAGCCCTACAGGGACAAACACTGAAGCTTTCTTT,14,.,TRBJ1-1,many,TRBV5-1
CSAGSGETQYF,TGCAGTGCAGGAAGCGGGGAGACCCAGTACTTC,11,.,TRBJ2-5,.,TRBV20-1
CASSLGEGAIKRPQYF,TGTGCCAGCAGCTTAGGAGAGGGGGCGATCAAGAGACCCCAGTACTTC,16,TRBD1,TRBJ2-5,.,TRBV7-8
CASSFSGSGGKTDTQYF,TGTGCCAGCAGCTTTAGCGGGAGTGGGGGTAAAACAGATACGCAGTATTTT,17,TRBD2,TRBJ2-3,.,TRBV7-9
CASSLPLGPKSYGYTF,TGTGCCAGCAGCCTTCCTCTCGGGCCGAAGAGCTATGGCTACACCTTC,16,.,TRBJ1-2,.,TRBV9
CASSGSSGNQPQHF,TGTGCCAGCTCCGGGAGTAGCGGCAATCAGCCCCAGCATTTT,14,.,TRBJ1-5,.,TRBV2
CSGRDGRETQYF,TGCAGCGGGCGGGACGGTCGAGAGACCCAGTACTTC,12,.,TRBJ2-5,.,TRBV29-1
CASSWGDTIYF,TGCGCCAGCAGCTGGGGTGACACCATATATTTT,11,.,TRBJ1-3,once,TRBV5-1
CASSLMGQGEQYF,TGTGCCAGCAGCTTAATGGGACAGGGCGAGCAGTACTTC,13,TRBD1,TRBJ2-7,.,TRBV7-3
CASSSIHFNEQFF,TGCGCCAGCAGCTCGATTCACTTCAATGAGCAGTTCTTC,13,.,TRBJ2-1,.,TRBV5-1
CASSGTSGGITDTQYF,TGTGCCAGCAGTGGGACTAGCGGGGGTATTACAGATACGCAGTATTTT,16,TRBD2,TRBJ2-3,.,TRBV27
CASSTRQRQDYEQYF,TGTGCCAGCAGCACTCGACAGAGACAAGACTACGAGCAGTACTTC,15,.,TRBJ2-7,.,TRBV7-9
CASSAGGANEQFF,TGTGCCAGCAGCGCCGGGGGGGCCAATGAGCAGTTCTTC,13,TRBD2,TRBJ2-1,.,TRBV11-3
CASSLAGSAQETQYF,TGTGCCAGCAGCTTGGCCGGTTCAGCTCAAGAGACCCAGTACTTC,15,.,TRBJ2-5,.,TRBV5-4
CASSRLESRRPQHF,TGTGCCAGCAGTCGCCTTGAATCGCGTAGGCCCCAGCATTTT,14,.,TRBJ1-5,.,TRBV28
CASRTSETDTQYF,TGCGCCAGCAGGACTAGCGAGACAGATACGCAGTATTTT,13,TRBD2,TRBJ2-3,few,TRBV10-2
CASSEDNTDTQYF,TGTGCCAGCAGTGAGGACAACACAGATACGCAGTATTTT,13,.,TRBJ2-3,.,TRBV6-4
CASSHLLAELFF,TGCGCCAGCAGCCACCTACTAGCGGAGCTGTTCTTC,12,TRBD2,TRBJ2-1,.,TRBV4-1
CASKRGTDQETQYF,TGCGCCAGCAAAAGGGGGACAGACCAAGAGACCCAGTACTTC,14,TRBD1,TRBJ2-5,.,TRBV5-1
CASSTDRGHVYF,TGCGCCAGCAGCACGGACAGGGGGCATGTGTATTTT,12,TRBD1,TRBJ2-3,.,TRBV5-1
CASSTASGAVTQYF,TGTGCCAGTAGTACGGCTAGCGGGGCCGTCACGCAGTATTTT,14,TRBD2,TRBJ2-3,.,TRBV19
CASSLGLAGGQETQYF,TGTGCCAGCAGCCTAGGACTAGCGGGAGGCCAAGAGACCCAGTACTTC,16,TRBD2,TRBJ2-5,.,TRBV11-1
CASSIPSARSKNIQYF,TGTGCCAGTAGTATTCCTAGCGCAAGGAGCAAAAACATTCAGTACTTC,16,.,TRBJ2-4,.,TRBV19
CSGGSSYGYTF,TGCAGTGGGGGGTCCAGCTATGGCTACACCTTC,11,.,TRBJ1-2,.,TRBV20-1
CASSFDPGGTPYEQYF,TGTGCCAGCAGTTTTGATCCAGGGGGCACCCCCTACGAGCAGTACTTC,16,TRBD1,TRBJ2-7,once,TRBV27
CSAPVQETQYF,TGCAGTGCTCCAGTGCAAGAGACCCAGTACTTC,11,.,TRBJ2-5,once,TRBV20-1
CASSLDRMRAGELFF,TGTGCCAGCAGCTTAGACCGTATGAGGGCCGGGGAGCTGTTTTTT,15,.,TRBJ2-2,.,TRBV7-9
CASSYLPQTEQYF,TGTGCCAGCAGTTACCTCCCGCAGACGGAGCAGTACTTC,13,.,TRBJ2-7,.,TRBV6-6
CASTKQTNYGYTF,TGTGCCAGCACCAAACAGACTAACTATGGCTACACCTTC,13,.,TRBJ1-2,.,TRBV7-8
CASSPTGSGNTIYF,TGTGCCAGCAGCCCGACAGGGTCTGGAAACACCATATATTTT,14,TRBD1,TRBJ1-3,many,TRBV25-1